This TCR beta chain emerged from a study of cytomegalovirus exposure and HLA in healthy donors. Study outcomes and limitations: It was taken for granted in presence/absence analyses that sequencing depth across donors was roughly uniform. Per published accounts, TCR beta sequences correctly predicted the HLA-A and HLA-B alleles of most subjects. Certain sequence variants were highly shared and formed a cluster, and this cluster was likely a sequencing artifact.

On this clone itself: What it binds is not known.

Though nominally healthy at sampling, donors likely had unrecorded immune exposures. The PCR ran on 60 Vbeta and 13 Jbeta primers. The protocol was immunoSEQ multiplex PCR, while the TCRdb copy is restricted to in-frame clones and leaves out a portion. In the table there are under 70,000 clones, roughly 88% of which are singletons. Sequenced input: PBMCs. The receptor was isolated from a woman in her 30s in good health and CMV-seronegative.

The DNA for the CDR3 is TGTGCCAGGACGGAGGACCGATTTAGCAATCAGCCCCAGCATTTT. As protein: CARTEDRFSNQPQHF. The chain recombines TRBV21-1 with TRBJ1-5. TRBV21-1 is a pseudogene segment. The CDR3 totals 15 residues.